These 25 T cell receptor beta chains originate from one sample sequenced in a study of cytomegalovirus exposure and HLA in healthy donors. Vbeta (60) and Jbeta (13) primers were used in the PCR. Measured with immunoSEQ multiplex PCR; TCRdb has only the in-frame clones, and not every one. The profile shows about 110,000 clones, approximately 78% of them singletons. The source material was PBMCs. Receptors originate from a woman aged 40-49 years in good health and CMV-seropositive.

The sample holds one count of this clone. V gene TRBV7-6 combines with J gene TRBJ1-1, with TRBD1 as a possible D gene (5 bases). Germline lookup yields CDR1 SGHVS and CDR2 FNYEAQ. CDR3 length equals 16 residues. Trimming took 1 base from V and 0 from J, leaving 12 bases between them. For the CDR3, the DNA is TGTGCCAGCAGCTTAGACAGGTCAGGAATGAACACTGAAGCTTTCTTT. It is translated as CASSLDRSGMNTEAFF.

V and J are TRBV15 and TRBJ2-5, with D possibly TRBD1 on 5 matching bases. Germline V gene lookup returns CDR1 LNHNV and CDR2 YYDKDF (reference sequence). The V gene lost 3 bases and the J gene lost 7 bases, with 15 bases spanning the gap. The length of the CDR3 is 14 residues. The CDR3 loop reads CATSRAQGHGTQYF. The DNA for the CDR3 is TGTGCCACCAGCAGGGCCCAGGGCCATGGGACCCAGTACTTC. The full variable domain, with the rest looked up from reference TRBV15 and TRBJ2-5, is DAMVIQNPRYQVTQFGKPVTLSCSQTLNHNVMYWYQQKSSQAPKLLFHYYDKDFNNEADTPDNFQSRRPNTSFCFLDIRSPGLGDTAMYLCATSRAQGHGTQYFGPGTRLLVL.

This chain uses TRBV29-1 with TRBJ1-2; 9 bases line up with TRBD1. Germline-derived CDR1 and CDR2 are SQVTM and ANQGSEA. V lost 5 bases to trimming and J lost 3 bases; unmatched junction nucleotides: 4. CDR3 length: 13 amino acids. The CDR3 region has the DNA TGCAGCGTTAGCCGGGACAGGGACTATGGCTACACCTTC. As protein: CSVSRDRDYGYTF.

The rearrangement links TRBV4-3 to TRBJ1-6, with D possibly being TRBD1 (5 bases). In germline, CDR1 is LGHNA, CDR2 YSLEER. The CDR3 consists of 15 residues. V dropped 4 bases and J dropped 9 bases, with 16 bases sitting between them. The CDR3 loop reads CASSRSGGTGSPLHF. The CDR3 DNA is TGCGCCAGCAGCCGGAGCGGGGGGACGGGTTCACCCCTCCACTTT.

The chain is built from TRBV7-2 and TRBJ1-5; 8 bases agree with TRBD1. This CDR3 has 14 residues. Germline V gene sequence: CDR1 SGHTA, CDR2 FQGNSA. With 3 bases clipped from V and 5 bases from J, the junction kept 3 bases outside the gene matches. The CDR3 reads CASSFDRGDQPQHF. In nucleotides, the CDR3 is TGTGCCAGCAGCTTTGACAGGGGAGATCAGCCCCAGCATTTT.

The chain recombines TRBV2 with TRBJ2-1; 7 nucleotides match TRBD2. Germline CDR1 is SNHLY and CDR2 is FYNNEI. This CDR3 is 13 amino acids long. V trimming: 7 bases; J trimming: 12 bases; junction bases outside the gene matches: 12. DNA for the CDR3: TGTGCCAGCACTACCATAAGCGGGAACGGGCAGTTCTTC. This codes for CASTTISGNGQFF.

This clone was recorded at least ten times. The chain recombines TRBV5-6 with TRBJ2-5, with TRBD1 matching over 9 bases. The germline gives CDR1 SGHDT, CDR2 YYEEEE. J lost 4 bases, V lost 0 bases, and 4 bases had no gene match. The CDR3 has 15 amino acids. CDR3 sequence reads: CASSLVVTGGETQYF. The CDR3 DNA follows: TGTGCCAGCAGCTTGGTGGTGACAGGGGGAGAGACCCAGTACTTC.

The chain recombines TRBV7-6 with TRBJ1-1; a possible D gene is TRBD1 (5 bases). Germline CDR1 and CDR2: SGHVS and FNYEAQ. The CDR3 is 14 residues long. Between the trimmed V and J ends, which lost 4 bases and 1 base, there was a span of 10 bases. In nucleotides, the CDR3 is TGTGCCAGCAGCTATAGCAGGGAGAACACTGAAGCTTTCTTT. Translating gives CASSYSRENTEAFF.

The gene calls are TRBV9 and TRBJ2-1; tentatively, D is TRBD2 (6 bases). The CDR3 loop spans 13 amino acids. Trimming took 3 bases from V and 10 from J, leaving 14 bases between them. Per the germline V gene, CDR1 is SGDLS and CDR2 is YYNGEE. The CDR3 coding sequence is TGTGCCAGCAGCGCCAGCTTAGCGGAAGAGCAGTTCTTC. Encoded protein: CASSASLAEEQFF.

The chain carries TRBV11-2 and TRBJ2-7, with D perhaps matching TRBD2 (6 bases). V lost 1 base and J lost 9, with 22 bases in between. Germline lookup yields CDR1 SGHAT and CDR2 FQNNGV. CDR3 length equals 16 residues. The CDR3 bases are TGTGCCAGCAGCTTAGCTCCCGGAGGGGTCCAGAACGCGCAGTACTTC. It is translated as CASSLAPGGVQNAQYF.

The V and J genes are TRBV7-8 and TRBJ2-5, with D unclear. The V and J ends lost 4 bases and 3 bases respectively, with 3 bases between them. The CDR3 has 11 amino acids. Germline-derived CDR1 and CDR2 are SGHVS and FQNEAQ. For the CDR3, the DNA is TGTGCCAGCAGCTCGGAAGAGACCCAGTACTTC. This translates into CASSSEETQYF. The full variable domain, rest sourced from reference TRBV7-8 and TRBJ2-5, is GAGVSQSPRYKVAKRGQDVALRCDPISGHVSLFWYQQALGQGPEFLTYFQNEAQLDKSGLPSDRFFAERPEGSVSTLKIQRTQQEDSAVYLCASSSEETQYFGPGTRLLVL.

The chain joins TRBV6-1 to TRBJ2-3; 10 bases are a match to TRBD2. CDR1 is MNHNS, CDR2 SASEGT, per germline. J gave up 1 base and V 7 bases, and 2 bases lay outside the gene matches. This CDR3 contains 14 residues. The CDR3 DNA reads TGTGCCAGCAAAACTAGCGGGGGCACAGATACGCAGTATTTT. Protein sequence: CASKTSGGTDTQYF.

The V call is TRBV11-2, the J call TRBJ2-7; perhaps TRBD2 as D (7 bases). Trimming left V 5 bases short and J 7 bases short, with 21 bases between. This CDR3 has 15 amino acids. In germline, CDR1 is SGHAT, CDR2 FQNNGV. CDR3 protein: CASSTRRGGMREQYF. In nucleotides, the CDR3 is TGTGCCAGCAGCACCCGAAGGGGGGGAATGAGAGAGCAGTACTTC.

This clone was seen a single time. The chain joins TRBV5-6 to TRBJ1-3, with D uncertain. V dropped 4 bases and J dropped 4 bases, with 18 bases sitting between them. The CDR3 loop spans 16 amino acids. Germline V gene sequence: CDR1 SGHDT, CDR2 YYEEEE. The CDR3: CASSPGPAASGNTIYF. DNA for the CDR3: TGTGCCAGCAGCCCTGGGCCCGCTGCGTCCGGAAACACCATATATTTT.

The chain joins TRBV2 to TRBJ2-1, with 8 bases identical to TRBD1. With V trimmed by 6 bases and J by 1 base, 5 bases remained unmatched. Germline CDR1 SNHLY, CDR2 FYNNEI. The CDR3 is made up of 15 amino acids. The CDR3 region has the DNA TGTGCCAGCAGCGCTGACAGGGGATCCTACAATGAGCAGTTCTTC. This translates into CASSADRGSYNEQFF.

V gene TRBV6-5 combines with J gene TRBJ2-3; TRBD1 might be the D (6 bases). The CDR3 spans 15 residues. V lost 5 bases and J lost 2, with 14 bases in between. Germline assignment: CDR1 MNHEY and CDR2 SVGAGI. The CDR3 DNA reads TGTGCCAGCAGTCCCAGGACAGACCTCACAGATACGCAGTATTTT. Its protein product is CASSPRTDLTDTQYF.

The chain has TRBV4-3 and TRBJ2-7; 10 bases align to TRBD1. CDR1 is LGHNA, CDR2 YSLEER, per germline. This CDR3 is 15 amino acids long. J gave up 3 bases and V 0 bases, and 2 bases lay outside the gene matches. This chain's CDR3 is CASSQDRDRGYEQYF. For the CDR3, the DNA is TGCGCCAGCAGCCAAGACCGGGACAGGGGCTACGAGCAGTACTTC.

CDR3 in DNA: TGTGCCAGCAGCAAAACGGACTATGGCTACACCTTC. Protein product: CASSKTDYGYTF. V usage is TRBV5-8 and J usage is TRBJ1-2; D gene ambiguous. This CDR3 has 12 amino acids. CDR1 and CDR2 (germline): SGHTS, YDEGEE. Trimming cost V 4 bases and J 3 bases, with 7 bases left between them.

V is TRBV5-1 and J is TRBJ1-6; 10 nucleotides line up with TRBD1. V lost 4 bases to trimming and J lost 8 bases; unmatched junction nucleotides: 3. This CDR3 spans 14 amino acids. Germline V gives CDR1 SGHRS, CDR2 YFSETQ. The CDR3 nucleotides read TGCGCCAGCAGCACGGACAGGGGGGATTCACCCCTCCACTTT. Protein sequence: CASSTDRGDSPLHF. The whole variable domain, remainder taken from reference TRBV5-1 and TRBJ1-6, is KAGVTQTPRYLIKTRGQQVTLSCSPISGHRSVSWYQQTPGQGLQFLFEYFSETQRNKGNFPGRFSGRQFSNSRSEMNVSTLELGDSALYLCASSTDRGDSPLHFGNGTRLTVT.

This rearrangement joins TRBV29-1 to TRBJ1-1; 8 bases align to TRBD1. Unmatched junction bases numbered 14, after V lost 5 bases and J lost 3 bases. The V gene's germline CDR1 is SQVTM and CDR2 ANQGSEA. The CDR3 runs 16 residues. CDR3 residues: CSVHHFTGGMDTEAFF. In DNA, the CDR3 is TGCAGCGTTCATCATTTCACAGGGGGGATGGACACTGAAGCTTTCTTT.

The chain has TRBV2 and TRBJ2-5; TRBD2 matches 15 bases. Germline V gene sequence: CDR1 SNHLY, CDR2 FYNNEI. V dropped 10 bases and J dropped 4; count of bases not matched to a gene: 10. The CDR3 covers 16 residues. The CDR3 DNA sequence: TGTGCCACCCGGACTAGCGGGGGGGCAGGGTTAGAGACCCAGTACTTC. Translated: CATRTSGGAGLETQYF.

This rearrangement joins TRBV11-2 to TRBJ2-7, with 10 bases matching TRBD2. Germline values: CDR1 SGHAT, CDR2 FQNNGV. This CDR3 has 15 amino acids. J lost 4 bases, V lost 0 bases, and 3 bases had no gene match. The CDR3 nucleotides are TGTGCCAGCAGCTTAGAAGCTAGCGGGAGTTACGAGCAGTACTTC. Translated: CASSLEASGSYEQYF.

The V call is TRBV2, the J call TRBJ2-7, with a possible D match to TRBD1 (5 bases). The CDR3 totals 14 residues. From germline, CDR1 is SNHLY and CDR2 FYNNEI. The V end was cut by 3 bases, the J end by 6 bases, with 15 bases between. CDR3 protein: CASSDVGVGSEQYF. As DNA, the CDR3 is TGTGCCAGCAGTGACGTAGGGGTTGGCAGCGAGCAGTACTTC.

The table lists this clone with a few counts. V gene TRBV5-4 combines with J gene TRBJ2-1, with TRBD2 matching 7 bases. The CDR3 runs to 14 residues. The ends lost 3 bases at V and 10 bases at J; junction bases unmatched: 10. CDR1 SGHNT and CDR2 YYREEE come from the germline V gene (reference sequence). The CDR3 coding sequence is TGTGCCAGCAGCTCACCCGCCGGGGGGTCCGAGCAGTTCTTC. Its protein is CASSSPAGGSEQFF.

This clone has more than one count but fewer than ten. The rearrangement links TRBV5-5 to TRBJ1-2; no definite D call. From germline, CDR1 is SGHKS and CDR2 YYEKEE (reference sequence). Trimming removed 1 base from V and 2 bases from J, with 9 bases in between. The CDR3 is 14 residues long. The CDR3 sequence: CASSLYGSNYGYTF. The CDR3 nucleotides are TGTGCCAGCAGCTTGTACGGTTCGAACTATGGCTACACCTTC.